This T cell receptor (beta chain) was observed in a study of blood T cell repertoires in COVID-19. Looking at the study overall: Donors in the United States, Italy and Spain gave samples during acute or convalescent COVID-19. Sample material is recorded as cDNA or gDNA derived from T cells, B-cell-depleted T cells, or PBMCs.

Trimming removed 4 bases at V and 3 bases at J, with 19 bases between. This CDR3 has 16 residues. Germline-derived CDR1 and CDR2 are MNHEY and SVGAGI. Original analysis: The assay estimated nucleated cells by amplifying reference gene primers. Repertoires were generated with immunoSEQ multiplex PCR, while TCRdb's copy carries only in-frame clones and drops some. V and J calls and clone size are as listed in that table; D and trimming were resolved from the DNA. The sample yields 24,000 or so clones, around 88% seen once. The chain employs TRBV6-5 and TRBJ2-7; a weak D match, TRBD2 (5 bases). Sequenced sample: peripheral blood. This clonotype was sampled from a human donor with acute or convalescent COVID-19. The donor label of this sample is uncertain. CDR3 region: CASSSYQAYRGYEQYF. The CDR3 coding sequence is TGTGCCAGCAGTTCTTACCAGGCCTATCGGGGCTACGAGCAGTACTTC.